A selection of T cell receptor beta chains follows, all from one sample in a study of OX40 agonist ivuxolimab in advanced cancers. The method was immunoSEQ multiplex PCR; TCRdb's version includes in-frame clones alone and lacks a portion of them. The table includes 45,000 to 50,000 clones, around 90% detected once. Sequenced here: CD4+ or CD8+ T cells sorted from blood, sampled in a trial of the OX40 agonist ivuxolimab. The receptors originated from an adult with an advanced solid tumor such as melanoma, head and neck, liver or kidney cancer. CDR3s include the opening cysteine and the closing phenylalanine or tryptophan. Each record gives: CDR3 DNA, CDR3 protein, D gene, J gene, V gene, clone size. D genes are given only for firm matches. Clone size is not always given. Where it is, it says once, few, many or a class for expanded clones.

TGTGCCAGCAGCTTGAGGATCGAAGCTTTCTTT | CASSLRIEAFF | NA | TRBJ1-1 | TRBV5-5 | NA
TGTGCCAGCAGCTGGGGGCACTCCTACGAGCAGTACTTC | CASSWGHSYEQYF | NA | TRBJ2-7 | TRBV5-6 | NA
TGTGCCACCAGCAGAGATCGACAGTCCCATGAAAAACTGTTTTTT | CATSRDRQSHEKLFF | NA | TRBJ1-4 | TRBV15 | NA
TGTGCCGGCAGGGACGGCATGAACACTGAAGCTTTCTTT | CAGRDGMNTEAFF | NA | TRBJ1-1 | TRBV28 | NA
TGTGCCAGCAGTTTACTCGGGACAGGCAATCAGCCCCAGCATTTT | CASSLLGTGNQPQHF | TRBD1 | TRBJ1-5 | TRBV28 | NA
TGTGCCTGGAAGCCGACTGGCCTGAGGGAGCAGTACTTC | CAWKPTGLREQYF | NA | TRBJ2-5 | TRBV30 | NA
TGTGCCAGCAGCTGGGTGCTAGCGGGAGTTGCTAACACAGATACGCAGTATTTT | CASSWVLAGVANTDTQYF | TRBD2 | TRBJ2-3 | TRBV5-6 | NA
TGTGCCAGCAGTCTGGGGGCTGGGAATGAGCAGTTCTTC | CASSLGAGNEQFF | NA | TRBJ2-1 | TRBV6-5 | NA
TGTGCCAGCAGGGAGGACAGGGGAGGGGAGACCCAGTACTTC | CASREDRGGETQYF | TRBD1 | TRBJ2-5 | TRBV6-6 | once
TGTGCCAGTACGTTGAGGGGGAACACTGAAGCTTTCTTT | CASTLRGNTEAFF | NA | TRBJ1-1 | TRBV19 | once
TGTGCCAGCAGTCGGGGGCTCAATCAGCCCCAGCATTTT | CASSRGLNQPQHF | NA | TRBJ1-5 | TRBV27 | NA
TGTGCCCGCAGCTTGGGACTTGGGGGGGCGGGGGAGCAGTACTTC | CARSLGLGGAGEQYF | NA | TRBJ2-7 | TRBV5-6 | NA
TGTGCCAGCAGTGAGTTCAGGGGTGGCTACGAGCAGTACTTC | CASSEFRGGYEQYF | NA | TRBJ2-7 | TRBV2 | NA
TGTGCCAGCAGCTTTGGGGGCATAGAGACCCAGTACTTC | CASSFGGIETQYF | NA | TRBJ2-5 | TRBV7-9 | once
TGTGCCAGCAGCTTAACCCAAAGCTACGAGCAGTACTTC | CASSLTQSYEQYF | NA | TRBJ2-7 | TRBV7-9 | NA
TGTGCAGGACTGGGTGGGCAAGTGGATACGCAGTATTTT | CAGLGGQVDTQYF | NA | TRBJ2-3 | TRBV7-7 | NA
TGTGCCAGCAGCACAAGGACTAGCTCCCAGGATACGCAGTATTTT | CASSTRTSSQDTQYF | TRBD2 | TRBJ2-3 | TRBV11-3 | NA
TGTGCCAGAGCCTTTATAAGGCGGGGGACCGGGGAGCTGTTTTTT | CARAFIRRGTGELFF | TRBD2 | TRBJ2-2 | TRBV5-3 | NA
TGTGCCAGCAGCTCGACAGGAGAGGTCCACGAGCAGTACTTC | CASSSTGEVHEQYF | NA | TRBJ2-7 | TRBV5-4 | NA
TGTGCCTGGAGTGTGGGCAGGGGGCTTGAGTGGGATGGCTACACCTTC | CAWSVGRGLEWDGYTF | TRBD1 | TRBJ1-2 | TRBV30 | few
TGTGCCAGTGCACCCGGGGCGCGGAATACGCAGTATTTT | CASAPGARNTQYF | NA | TRBJ2-3 | TRBV6-5 | NA
TGTGCCAGCAGTTTCACAGGGTACAATGAGCAGTTCTTC | CASSFTGYNEQFF | NA | TRBJ2-1 | TRBV28 | NA
TGTGCCAGCTCCGCCTACGAGCAGTACTTC | CASSAYEQYF | NA | TRBJ2-7 | TRBV9 | NA
TGTGCCAGCAGTGGACCCGGGACAGGGGGAGGTCGGACTGAAGCTTTCTTT | CASSGPGTGGGRTEAFF | TRBD1 | TRBJ1-1 | TRBV6-1 | NA
TGTGCCAGCAGCTTGGGAGCGGGGAACGATTCACCCCTCCACTTT | CASSLGAGNDSPLHF | NA | TRBJ1-6 | TRBV5-6 | NA
TGTGCCATCAGTCAAAACACCGGGGAGCTGTTTTTT | CAISQNTGELFF | NA | TRBJ2-2 | TRBV10-3 | NA
TGTGCCAGCAGCGTGGACAGGGGAAGAACTGAAGCTTTCTTT | CASSVDRGRTEAFF | TRBD1 | TRBJ1-1 | TRBV5-4 | NA
TGTGCCAGCAGCTTGGGGACTAGCATTTACGCAGATACGCAGTATTTT | CASSLGTSIYADTQYF | TRBD2 | TRBJ2-3 | TRBV7-6 | NA
TGTGCCAGCAGCTTAAGCAGGAGGGGTGAAGCTTTCTTT | CASSLSRRGEAFF | NA | TRBJ1-1 | TRBV7-3 | NA
TGTGCCAGCAGCCAGGGACAGGGACTCCGCACAGATACGCAGTATTTT | CASSQGQGLRTDTQYF | TRBD1 | TRBJ2-3 | TRBV7-8 | NA
TGTGCCAGCAGTTTATGGGCAGGGTTGAACACTGAAGCTTTCTTT | CASSLWAGLNTEAFF | NA | TRBJ1-1 | TRBV27 | NA
TGTGCCAGCAGCTTCGGGGCCGCGGGGGGGTTCGAGCAGTACTTC | CASSFGAAGGFEQYF | TRBD2 | TRBJ2-7 | TRBV7-9 | NA
TGTGCCAGCAGTTTATGGATGGACAGGGCCCATGGCTACACCTTC | CASSLWMDRAHGYTF | TRBD1 | TRBJ1-2 | TRBV28 | NA
TGTGCCAGTAGTATCTTAGCGGGAAATGAGCAGTTCTTC | CASSILAGNEQFF | TRBD2 | TRBJ2-1 | TRBV19 | NA
TGTGCCAGCAGCTTGGCGGGGGGGAGCACAGATACGCAGTATTTT | CASSLAGGSTDTQYF | TRBD2 | TRBJ2-3 | TRBV5-4 | NA
TGTGCCAGTAGTATGATCGGGGGGGCATTTACCTACGAGCAGTACTTC | CASSMIGGAFTYEQYF | TRBD2 | TRBJ2-7 | TRBV19 | once
TGCGCCAGCAGCTTACAGGGTGGGTCCTACGAGCAGTACTTC | CASSLQGGSYEQYF | NA | TRBJ2-7 | TRBV5-1 | NA
TGTGCCAGCAGCCCAGCCGGGTTGTACAATGAGCAGTTCTTC | CASSPAGLYNEQFF | NA | TRBJ2-1 | TRBV11-1 | few
TGCGCCAGCAGCTCAACAAACAGGGATCCCTTTAATGAGCAGTTCTTC | CASSSTNRDPFNEQFF | NA | TRBJ2-1 | TRBV5-1 | NA
TGTGCCAGCAGCGGGGGGGACATTCAAGAGACCCAGTACTTC | CASSGGDIQETQYF | TRBD2 | TRBJ2-5 | TRBV27 | once
TGTGCCAGCAGCCAAAGTGGGTACACCGGGGAGCTGTTTTTT | CASSQSGYTGELFF | NA | TRBJ2-2 | TRBV27 | NA
TGTGCCAGTAGTACCGGGACTCGGTACAATGAGCAGTTCTTC | CASSTGTRYNEQFF | NA | TRBJ2-1 | TRBV19 | NA
TGTGCCAGCAGCCTCTACACCGGGGAGCTGTTTTTT | CASSLYTGELFF | NA | TRBJ2-2 | TRBV5-6 | NA
TGTGCCAGCAACCAAAAGACCCAGTACTTC | CASNQKTQYF | NA | TRBJ2-5 | TRBV7-8 | once
TGTGCCAGCAGGGGGATTGTGGAGACCCAGTACTTC | CASRGIVETQYF | NA | TRBJ2-5 | TRBV11-3 | few
TGTGCCAGCAGCTCCGCGGGGGAGACCCAGTACTTC | CASSSAGETQYF | NA | TRBJ2-5 | TRBV27 | NA
TGTGCCAGCAGTCTCGGGACTAGCGGGTCGAGCTCTGGGGCCAACGTCCTGACTTTC | CASSLGTSGSSSGANVLTF | TRBD2 | TRBJ2-6 | TRBV27 | NA
TGTGCCAGCAGCCAGGGGTATGAGGCCGGGGAGCTGTTTTTT | CASSQGYEAGELFF | NA | TRBJ2-2 | TRBV6-4 | NA
TGTGCCAGCAGTGACGGACTAGCGGGGGCCCAAGAGACCCAGTACTTC | CASSDGLAGAQETQYF | TRBD2 | TRBJ2-5 | TRBV25-1 | NA
TGCGCCAGCAGCCAAGATCATGGGGGCTTGAACACCGGGGAGCTGTTTTTT | CASSQDHGGLNTGELFF | NA | TRBJ2-2 | TRBV4-1 | once
TGTGCCAGCAGAAGCGGGGGGGCCTGGGAGACCCAGTACTTC | CASRSGGAWETQYF | TRBD2 | TRBJ2-5 | TRBV2 | NA
TGTGCCAGCAGCCAAGGGAATGCTATCTATGGCTACACCTTC | CASSQGNAIYGYTF | NA | TRBJ1-2 | TRBV14 | NA
TGCGCCAGCAGACTATCGACAGGCTATGGCTACACCTTC | CASRLSTGYGYTF | NA | TRBJ1-2 | TRBV5-1 | NA